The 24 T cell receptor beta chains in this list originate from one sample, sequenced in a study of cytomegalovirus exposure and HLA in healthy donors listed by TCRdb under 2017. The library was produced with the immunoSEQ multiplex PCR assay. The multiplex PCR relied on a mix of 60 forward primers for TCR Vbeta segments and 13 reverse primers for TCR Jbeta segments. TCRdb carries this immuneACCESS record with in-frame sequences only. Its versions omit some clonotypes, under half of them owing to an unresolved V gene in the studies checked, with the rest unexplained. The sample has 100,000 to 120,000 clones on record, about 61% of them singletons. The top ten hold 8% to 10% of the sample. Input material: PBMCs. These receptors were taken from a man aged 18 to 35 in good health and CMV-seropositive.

The CDR3 nucleotides read TGTGCCAGCGGCCTCAGGGGCGGGGAGCAGTACTTC. This translates into CASGLRGGEQYF. The rearrangement uses TRBV28 and TRBJ2-7, with TRBD1 as a possible D gene (6 bases). There are 12 residues in the CDR3. Germline V gives CDR1 MDHEN, CDR2 SYDVKM. V dropped 8 bases and J dropped 7 bases, with 15 bases sitting between them.

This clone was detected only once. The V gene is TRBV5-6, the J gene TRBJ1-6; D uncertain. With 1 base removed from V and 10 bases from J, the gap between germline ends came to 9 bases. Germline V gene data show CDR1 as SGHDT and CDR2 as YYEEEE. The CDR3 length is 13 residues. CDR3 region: CASSLIAGSPLHF. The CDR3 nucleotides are TGTGCCAGCAGCTTGATAGCCGGCTCACCCCTCCACTTT.

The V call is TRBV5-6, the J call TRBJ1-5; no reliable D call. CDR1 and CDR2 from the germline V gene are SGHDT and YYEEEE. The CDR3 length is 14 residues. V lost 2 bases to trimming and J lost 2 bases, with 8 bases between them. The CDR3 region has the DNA TGTGCCAGCAGCTTACTCATGGGCAATCAGCCCCAGCATTTT. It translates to CASSLLMGNQPQHF. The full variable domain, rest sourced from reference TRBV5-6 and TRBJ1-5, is DAGVTQSPTHLIKTRGQQVTLRCSPKSGHDTVSWYQQALGQGPQFIFQYYEEEERQRGNFPDRFSGHQFPNYSSELNVNALLLGDSALYLCASSLLMGNQPQHFGDGTRLSIL.

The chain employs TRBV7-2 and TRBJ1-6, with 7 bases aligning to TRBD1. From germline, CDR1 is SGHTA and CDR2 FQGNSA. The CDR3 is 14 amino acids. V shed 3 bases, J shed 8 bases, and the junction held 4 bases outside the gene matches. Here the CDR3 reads CASSFQGGDSPLHF. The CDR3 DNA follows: TGTGCCAGCAGCTTCCAGGGGGGAGATTCACCCCTCCACTTT. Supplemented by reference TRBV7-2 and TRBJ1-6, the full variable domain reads GAGVSQSPSNKVTEKGKDVELRCDPISGHTALYWYRQSLGQGLEFLIYFQGNSAPDKSGLPSDRFSAERTGGSVSTLTIQRTQQEDSAVYLCASSFQGGDSPLHFGNGTRLTVT.

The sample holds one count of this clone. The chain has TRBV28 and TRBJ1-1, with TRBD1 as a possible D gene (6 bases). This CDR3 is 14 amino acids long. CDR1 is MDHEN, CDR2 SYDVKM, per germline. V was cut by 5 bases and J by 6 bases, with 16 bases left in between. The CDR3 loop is CASSGGLQGPEAFF. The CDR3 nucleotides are TGTGCCAGCAGTGGAGGCCTACAGGGACCTGAAGCTTTCTTT.

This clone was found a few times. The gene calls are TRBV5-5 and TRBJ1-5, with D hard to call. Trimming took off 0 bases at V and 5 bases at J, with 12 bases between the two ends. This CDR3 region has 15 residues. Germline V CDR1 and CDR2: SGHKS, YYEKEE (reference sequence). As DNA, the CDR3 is TGTGCCAGCAGCTTGGGGGCAGGCCAAGATCAGCCCCAGCATTTT. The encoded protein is CASSLGAGQDQPQHF.

CDR3 in amino acids: CASSPRRGGGSQETQYF. CDR3 sequence (DNA): TGCGCCAGCAGCCCCAGACGGGGCGGGGGGTCCCAAGAGACCCAGTACTTC. The J gene is TRBJ2-5, the V gene TRBV4-1, with 8 bases aligning to TRBD2. Germline CDR1 MGHRA, CDR2 YSYEKL. V shed 4 bases, J shed 1 base, and the junction held 11 bases outside the gene matches. The length of the CDR3 is 17 residues.

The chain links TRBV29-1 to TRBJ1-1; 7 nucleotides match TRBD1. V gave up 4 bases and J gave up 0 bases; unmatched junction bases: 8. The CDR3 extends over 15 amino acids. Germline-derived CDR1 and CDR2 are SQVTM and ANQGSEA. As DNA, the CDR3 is TGCAGCGTTGTAAGGTGGGGACAGCTGAACACTGAAGCTTTCTTT. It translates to CSVVRWGQLNTEAFF.

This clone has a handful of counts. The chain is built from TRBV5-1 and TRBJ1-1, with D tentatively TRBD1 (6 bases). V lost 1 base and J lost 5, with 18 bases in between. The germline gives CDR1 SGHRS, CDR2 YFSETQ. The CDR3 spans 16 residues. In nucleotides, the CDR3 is TGCGCCAGCAGCTTGATGTCGTTAGGGGGTAAAACTGAAGCTTTCTTT. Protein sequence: CASSLMSLGGKTEAFF. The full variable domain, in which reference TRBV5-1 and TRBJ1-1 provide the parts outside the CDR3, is KAGVTQTPRYLIKTRGQQVTLSCSPISGHRSVSWYQQTPGQGLQFLFEYFSETQRNKGNFPGRFSGRQFSNSRSEMNVSTLELGDSALYLCASSLMSLGGKTEAFFGQGTRLTVV.

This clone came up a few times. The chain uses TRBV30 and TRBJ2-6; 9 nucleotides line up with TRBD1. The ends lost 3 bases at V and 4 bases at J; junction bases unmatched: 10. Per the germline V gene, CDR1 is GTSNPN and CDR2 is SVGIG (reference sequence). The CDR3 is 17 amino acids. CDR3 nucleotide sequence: TGTGCCTGGAGCGAAAGGACAGGGGTGGTGGGGGCCAACGTCCTGACTTTC. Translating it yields CAWSERTGVVGANVLTF.

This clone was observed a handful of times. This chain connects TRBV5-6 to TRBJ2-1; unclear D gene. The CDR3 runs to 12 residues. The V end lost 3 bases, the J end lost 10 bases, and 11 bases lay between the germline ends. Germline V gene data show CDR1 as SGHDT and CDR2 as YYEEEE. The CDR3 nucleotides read TGTGCCAGCAGCTCTCGGAGTGGGGAGCAGTTCTTC. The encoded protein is CASSSRSGEQFF.

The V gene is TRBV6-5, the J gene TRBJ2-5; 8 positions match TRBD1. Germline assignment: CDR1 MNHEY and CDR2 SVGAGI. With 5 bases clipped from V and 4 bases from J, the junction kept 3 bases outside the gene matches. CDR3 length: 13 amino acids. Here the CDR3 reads CASSPDRGETQYF. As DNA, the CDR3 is TGTGCCAGCAGTCCAGACAGGGGAGAGACCCAGTACTTC.

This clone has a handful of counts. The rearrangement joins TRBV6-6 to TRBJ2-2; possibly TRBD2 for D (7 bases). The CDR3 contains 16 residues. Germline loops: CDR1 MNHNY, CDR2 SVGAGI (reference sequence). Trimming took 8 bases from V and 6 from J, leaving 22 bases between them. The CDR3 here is CASHPSRGAGSGELFF. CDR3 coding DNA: TGTGCCAGCCACCCCTCCCGGGGGGCAGGTTCCGGGGAGCTGTTTTTT.

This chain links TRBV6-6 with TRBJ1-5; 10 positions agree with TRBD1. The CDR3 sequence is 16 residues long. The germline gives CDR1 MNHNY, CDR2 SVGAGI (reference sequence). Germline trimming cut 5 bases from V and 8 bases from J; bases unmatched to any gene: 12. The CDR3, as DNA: TGTGCCAGCAGTAGACAGGGACAGGGGTCCGGGGAGCCCCAGCATTTT. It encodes CASSRQGQGSGEPQHF.

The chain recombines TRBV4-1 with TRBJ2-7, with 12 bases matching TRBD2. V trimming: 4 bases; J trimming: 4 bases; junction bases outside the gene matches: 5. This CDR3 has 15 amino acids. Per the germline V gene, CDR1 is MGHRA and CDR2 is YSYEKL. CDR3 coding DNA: TGCGCCAGCAGCCTTACAGGACTAGCGGGGTACGAGCAGTACTTC. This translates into CASSLTGLAGYEQYF.

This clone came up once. CDR3 protein: CASSPVPSGAYEQYF. The CDR3 DNA is TGTGCCAGCTCACCAGTCCCTAGCGGGGCCTACGAGCAGTACTTC. This chain connects TRBV18 to TRBJ2-7; 9 positions agree with TRBD2. V shed 2 bases, J shed 2 bases, and the junction held 4 bases outside the gene matches. The CDR3 has 15 amino acids. Germline V lookup: CDR1 KGHSH, CDR2 LQKENI.

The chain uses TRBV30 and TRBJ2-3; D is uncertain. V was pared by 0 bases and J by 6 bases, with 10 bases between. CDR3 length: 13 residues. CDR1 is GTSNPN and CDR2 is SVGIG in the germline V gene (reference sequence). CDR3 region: CAWSVLEPDTQYF. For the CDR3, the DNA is TGTGCCTGGAGTGTACTTGAACCGGATACGCAGTATTTT. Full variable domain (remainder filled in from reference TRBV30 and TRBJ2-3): SQTIHQWPATLVQPVGSPLSLECTVEGTSNPNLYWYRQAAGRGLQLLFYSVGIGQISSEVPQNLSASRPQDRQFILSSKKLLLSDSGFYLCAWSVLEPDTQYFGPGTRLTVL.

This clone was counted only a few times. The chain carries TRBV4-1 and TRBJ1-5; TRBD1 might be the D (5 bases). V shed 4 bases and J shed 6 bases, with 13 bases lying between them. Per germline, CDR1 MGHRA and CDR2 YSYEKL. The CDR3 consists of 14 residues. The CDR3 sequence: CASSRQGSAQPQHF. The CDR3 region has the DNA TGCGCCAGCAGCCGGCAGGGTTCCGCTCAGCCCCAGCATTTT.

The CDR3 here is CASSLGTGEQFF. In DNA, the CDR3 is TGTGCCAGCAGCTTGGGGACAGGCGAGCAGTTCTTC. J is TRBJ2-1 and V is TRBV7-8; the match to TRBD1 covers 8 bases. The V gene's germline CDR1 is SGHVS and CDR2 FQNEAQ. The CDR3 is 12 amino acids. The ends lost 3 bases at V and 10 bases at J; junction bases unmatched: 2.

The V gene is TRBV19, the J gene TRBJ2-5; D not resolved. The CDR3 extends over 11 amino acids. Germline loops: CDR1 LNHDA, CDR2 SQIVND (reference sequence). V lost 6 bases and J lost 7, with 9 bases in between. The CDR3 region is CASRHGGTQYF. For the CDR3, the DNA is TGTGCCAGTAGACACGGCGGGACCCAGTACTTC.

The CDR3 loop reads CASSSRDTNSGNEAFF. CDR3 nucleotides: TGTGCCAGCAGTTCCCGGGACACGAACTCGGGAAATGAAGCTTTCTTT. The chain couples TRBV6-6 to TRBJ1-1, with TRBD1 as a possible D gene (6 bases). The CDR3 runs to 16 residues. The germline V gene has CDR1 MNHNY and CDR2 SVGAGI (reference sequence). The V gene lost 4 bases and the J gene lost 7 bases, with 22 bases spanning the gap.

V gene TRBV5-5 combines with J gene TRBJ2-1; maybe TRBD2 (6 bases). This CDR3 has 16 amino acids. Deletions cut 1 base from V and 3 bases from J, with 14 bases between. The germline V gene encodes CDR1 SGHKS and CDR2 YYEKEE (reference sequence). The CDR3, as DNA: TGTGCCAGCAGCTTGATGGAGGGGTTTTACTACAATGAGCAGTTCTTC. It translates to CASSLMEGFYYNEQFF.

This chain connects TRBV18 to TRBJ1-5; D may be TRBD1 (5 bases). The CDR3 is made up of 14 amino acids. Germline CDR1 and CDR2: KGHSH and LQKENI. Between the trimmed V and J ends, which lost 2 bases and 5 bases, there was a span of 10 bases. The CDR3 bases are TGTGCCAGCTCACCAGGGGGAGGGCATCAGCCCCAGCATTTT. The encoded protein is CASSPGGGHQPQHF.

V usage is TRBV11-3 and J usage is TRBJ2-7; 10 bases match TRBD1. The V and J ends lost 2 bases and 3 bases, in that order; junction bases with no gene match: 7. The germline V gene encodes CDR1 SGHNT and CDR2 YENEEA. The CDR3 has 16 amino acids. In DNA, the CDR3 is TGTGCCAGCAGCTTATACCGGGACAGGGGACACTACGAGCAGTACTTC. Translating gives CASSLYRDRGHYEQYF.